These T cell receptor beta chains were read from a single sample in a study of a mutant IDH1 vaccine in newly diagnosed glioma. Assay: immunoSEQ multiplex PCR; the TCRdb copy retains only in-frame clones and omits some. The repertoire holds under 45,000 clones, with roughly 83% as singletons. Which antigens these TCRs recognize remains unknown. The starting material was PBMCs, obtained from a glioma patient whose treatment included an IDH1 peptide vaccine. The receptors were gathered from a woman younger than 35 with glioma. Some clones in this sample may be carry-over from other donors' samples. CDR3s include the opening cysteine and the closing phenylalanine or tryptophan. The D gene is left open where the match is weak. Expanded clones get a size class; other rows say once, few or many, or leave the size out.

D gene: TRBD2; CDR3 length: 11; J gene: TRBJ2-4; V gene: TRBV29-1; clone size: few; CDR3 DNA: TGCAGCGGGCGGGAGGGTCGAGATCAGTACTTC; CDR3 protein: CSGREGRDQYF
D gene: -; CDR3 length: 11; J gene: TRBJ1-1; V gene: TRBV7-6; clone size: -; CDR3 DNA: TGTGCCAGCAGCTCGACAGAAGAAGCTTTCTTT; CDR3 protein: CASSSTEEAFF
D gene: TRBD2; CDR3 length: 12; J gene: TRBJ2-1; V gene: TRBV27; clone size: -; CDR3 DNA: TGTGCCAGCAGGAGGACTAGCGGGGGGCAGTTCTTC; CDR3 protein: CASRRTSGGQFF
D gene: -; CDR3 length: 16; J gene: TRBJ1-1; V gene: TRBV15; clone size: -; CDR3 DNA: TGTGCCACCAGCAGAGCCCCGTTCAGGGGAAACACTGAAGCTTTCTTT; CDR3 protein: CATSRAPFRGNTEAFF
D gene: -; CDR3 length: 15; J gene: TRBJ1-1; V gene: TRBV5-1; clone size: -; CDR3 DNA: TGCGCCAGCAGCTTGGATCGGCCGCAAGTCGCTGAAGCTTTCTTT; CDR3 protein: CASSLDRPQVAEAFF
D gene: TRBD2; CDR3 length: 14; J gene: TRBJ2-5; V gene: TRBV6-5; clone size: -; CDR3 DNA: TGTGCCAGCACCCGGGGGGGGAGGCAAGAGACCCAGTACTTC; CDR3 protein: CASTRGGRQETQYF
D gene: -; CDR3 length: 14; J gene: TRBJ2-2; V gene: TRBV11-2; clone size: few; CDR3 DNA: TGTGCCAGCAGCCGTTACACGAACACCGGGGAGCTGTTTTTT; CDR3 protein: CASSRYTNTGELFF
D gene: TRBD1; CDR3 length: 15; J gene: TRBJ1-2; V gene: TRBV2; clone size: -; CDR3 DNA: TGTGCCAGCAGTGAAGGCGGGACAGGAAACTATGGCTACACCTTC; CDR3 protein: CASSEGGTGNYGYTF
D gene: -; CDR3 length: 15; J gene: TRBJ2-3; V gene: TRBV27; clone size: -; CDR3 DNA: TGTGCCAGCAGCTACCGGGGGCTGGGCACAGATACGCAGTATTTT; CDR3 protein: CASSYRGLGTDTQYF
D gene: TRBD1; CDR3 length: 16; J gene: TRBJ2-2; V gene: TRBV5-6; clone size: -; CDR3 DNA: TGTGCCAGCAGCCACGGACAGGGGGCTTGGACCGGGGAGCTGTTTTTT; CDR3 protein: CASSHGQGAWTGELFF
D gene: -; CDR3 length: 19; J gene: TRBJ2-6; V gene: TRBV7-9; clone size: -; CDR3 DNA: TGTGCCAGCAGCTCCCCCCGCCGGGACACCCACTCTGGGGCCAACGTCCTGACTTTC; CDR3 protein: CASSSPRRDTHSGANVLTF
D gene: TRBD2; CDR3 length: 16; J gene: TRBJ2-3; V gene: TRBV7-9; clone size: once; CDR3 DNA: TGTGCCAGCAGCTTTCGGGCTAGCGGGATCACAGATACGCAGTATTTT; CDR3 protein: CASSFRASGITDTQYF
D gene: -; CDR3 length: 17; J gene: TRBJ1-6; V gene: TRBV7-2; clone size: -; CDR3 DNA: TGTGCCAGCAGCCCCGACGGGGGTCGCTCCTATAATTCACCCCTCCACTTT; CDR3 protein: CASSPDGGRSYNSPLHF
D gene: -; CDR3 length: 13; J gene: TRBJ1-3; V gene: TRBV30; clone size: -; CDR3 DNA: TGTGCCTGGAGTCCCGGAACTGGAAACACCATATATTTT; CDR3 protein: CAWSPGTGNTIYF
D gene: -; CDR3 length: 13; J gene: TRBJ2-7; V gene: TRBV5-1; clone size: once; CDR3 DNA: TGCGCCAGCAGCTTGGAGCGAGCCTACGAGCAGTACTTC; CDR3 protein: CASSLERAYEQYF
D gene: TRBD1; CDR3 length: 13; J gene: TRBJ1-2; V gene: TRBV6-1; clone size: -; CDR3 DNA: TGTGCCAGCAGTGAAGGACAGGGGGATGGCTACACCTTC; CDR3 protein: CASSEGQGDGYTF
D gene: -; CDR3 length: 13; J gene: TRBJ1-1; V gene: TRBV7-6; clone size: -; CDR3 DNA: TGTGCCAGCAGGCGGGGAATGAACACTGAAGCTTTCTTT; CDR3 protein: CASRRGMNTEAFF
D gene: -; CDR3 length: 12; J gene: TRBJ2-2; V gene: TRBV5-4; clone size: -; CDR3 DNA: TGTGCCAGGGAGGGTAACACCGGGGAGCTGTTTTTT; CDR3 protein: CAREGNTGELFF
D gene: -; CDR3 length: 11; J gene: TRBJ2-3; V gene: TRBV10-3; clone size: -; CDR3 DNA: TGTGCCATCAGTGAAGCAGATACGCAGTATTTT; CDR3 protein: CAISEADTQYF
D gene: -; CDR3 length: 13; J gene: TRBJ1-5; V gene: TRBV27; clone size: -; CDR3 DNA: TGTGCCAGCAGTTTATCCGGGTATCAGCCCCAGCATTTT; CDR3 protein: CASSLSGYQPQHF
D gene: TRBD1; CDR3 length: 13; J gene: TRBJ1-1; V gene: TRBV6-5; clone size: -; CDR3 DNA: TGTGCCAGCAGTAGGACAGGTCTGACTGAAGCTTTCTTT; CDR3 protein: CASSRTGLTEAFF
D gene: TRBD1; CDR3 length: 14; J gene: TRBJ1-1; V gene: TRBV6-1; clone size: -; CDR3 DNA: TGTGCCAGCAGTGGACAGGGGACAGGAGGGGGAGCTTTCTTT; CDR3 protein: CASSGQGTGGGAFF
D gene: -; CDR3 length: 15; J gene: TRBJ2-6; V gene: TRBV5-1; clone size: -; CDR3 DNA: TGCGCCAGCAGCTTCGGGCTGTCTGGGGCCAACGTCCTGACTTTC; CDR3 protein: CASSFGLSGANVLTF
D gene: TRBD1; CDR3 length: 16; J gene: TRBJ2-3; V gene: TRBV9; clone size: once; CDR3 DNA: TGTGCCAGCAGCGTAGAAGGGACAGGGGGCGTGGATACGCAGTATTTT; CDR3 protein: CASSVEGTGGVDTQYF